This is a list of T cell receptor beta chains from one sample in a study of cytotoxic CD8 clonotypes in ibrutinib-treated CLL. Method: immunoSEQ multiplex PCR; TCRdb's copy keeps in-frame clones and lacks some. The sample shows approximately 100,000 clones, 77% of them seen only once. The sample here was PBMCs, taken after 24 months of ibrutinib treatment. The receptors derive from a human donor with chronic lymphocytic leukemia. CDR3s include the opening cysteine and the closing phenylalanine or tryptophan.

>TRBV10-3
CAISEPGQGETQYF
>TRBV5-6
CASSLWARVVRTEAFF
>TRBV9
CASSGRNTEAFF
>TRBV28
CASSRRTGVHF
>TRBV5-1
CASHPGQGDSPLHF
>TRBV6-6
CASRAGYLSYEQYF
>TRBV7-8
CASSLMGPYNSPLHF
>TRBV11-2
CASSLNSGRRSEQYF
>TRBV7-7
CASSLGSGDNEQFF
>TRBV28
CASRTGTGQNQPQHF
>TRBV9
CASSGTQDGVQYF
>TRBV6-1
CASSEAGSHFPDTQYF
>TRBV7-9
CASSLVSVQEAFF
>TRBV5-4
CASSYYGLTEAFF
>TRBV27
CASITWGGSNYGYTF
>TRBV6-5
CASSVQGLSGNTIYF
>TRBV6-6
CASSQLAETNTGELFF
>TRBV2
CASRTPEGGNSPLHF
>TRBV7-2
CASSLEQDTLYEQYF
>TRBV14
CASSQVGTRQRDF
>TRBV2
CALGERRTDTQYF
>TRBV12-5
CASGQGGSYNEQFF
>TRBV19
CASSLKRPPYNEQFF
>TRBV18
CASSPGVDTDTQYF
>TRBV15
CATEGRKAEQYF
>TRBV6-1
CASSDWGLAGEQYF
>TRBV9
CASSPLRETDTQYF
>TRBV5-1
CASSLAVNEQFF
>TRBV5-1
CASSLFSDSLSAEAFF
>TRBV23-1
CASSQRDRVPYGYTF
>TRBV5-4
CASSLGGGGYGYTF
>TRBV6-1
CASSEMGPSAYGYTF
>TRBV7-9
CASSWEGYGYTF
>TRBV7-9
CASSRDGSGANVLTF
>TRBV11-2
CASSLDRVTIYF
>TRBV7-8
CASSLDGGSGGSNQPQHF
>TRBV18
CASSPPRPGGFF
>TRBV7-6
CASSPIDSNQPQHF
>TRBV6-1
CASSLPGLWAQYF
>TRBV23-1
CASRPPLGYGYTF
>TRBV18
CASSSTEGGRVNIQYF
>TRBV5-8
CASSPVDGGRTGELFF
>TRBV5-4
CASSAGRQGAFEQYF
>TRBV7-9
CASSLGGTFQNTEAFF
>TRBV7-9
CASSPASGSYNEQFF
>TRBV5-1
CASSLAGQGTEAFF
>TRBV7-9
CASSATEIETQYF
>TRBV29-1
CSVEGLAGDQTYNEQFF
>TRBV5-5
CASSYRDSTHSPLHF
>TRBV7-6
CASSQEGANQPQHF
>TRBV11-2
CASSSLTNQPQHF
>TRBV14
CASSQGLAPSLETQYF
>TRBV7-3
CASSSVLAGPSSYEQYF
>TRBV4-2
CASSQFTENPAFF
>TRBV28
CASSPPRAGMYNEQFF
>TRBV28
CASSLVQGNYGYTF
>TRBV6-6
CASSSGQGLPFF
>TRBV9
CASSPRGDNYGYTF
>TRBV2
CASSLTGATNEKLFF
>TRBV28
CASSLTGVTDEQFF